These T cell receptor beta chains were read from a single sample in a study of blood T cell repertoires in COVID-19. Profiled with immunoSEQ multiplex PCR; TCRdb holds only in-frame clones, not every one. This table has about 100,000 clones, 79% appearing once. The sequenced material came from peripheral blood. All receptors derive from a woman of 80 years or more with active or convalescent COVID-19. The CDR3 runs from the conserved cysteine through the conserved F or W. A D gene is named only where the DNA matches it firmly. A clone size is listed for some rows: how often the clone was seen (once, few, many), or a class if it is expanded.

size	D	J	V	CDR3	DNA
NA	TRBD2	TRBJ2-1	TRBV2	CASETSGMHNEQFF	TGTGCCAGCGAAACTAGCGGGATGCACAATGAGCAGTTCTTC
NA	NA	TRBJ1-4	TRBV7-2	CASSPGGSGKLFF	TGTGCCAGCAGCCCCGGGGGGTCGGGAAAACTGTTTTTT
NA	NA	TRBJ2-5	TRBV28	CASSPTARLQETQYF	TGTGCCAGCAGCCCGACAGCAAGGTTACAAGAGACCCAGTACTTC
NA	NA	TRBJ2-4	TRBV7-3	CASSPSPTENIQYF	TGTGCCAGCAGCCCGAGCCCCACCGAAAACATTCAGTACTTC
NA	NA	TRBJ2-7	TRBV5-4	CASSLAVGSSSYEQYF	TGTGCCAGCAGCTTGGCCGTCGGGAGCAGCTCCTACGAGCAGTACTTC
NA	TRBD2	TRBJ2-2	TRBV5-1	CTSSTTSENTGELFF	TGCACCAGCAGCACGACTAGCGAGAACACCGGGGAGCTGTTTTTT
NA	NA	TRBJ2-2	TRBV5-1	CASSLGLVEGTGELFF	TGCGCCAGCAGCTTGGGACTAGTCGAAGGCACCGGGGAGCTGTTTTTT
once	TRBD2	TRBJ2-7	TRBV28	CASSLRGRSYEQYF	TGTGCCAGCAGTTTACGCGGGAGATCCTACGAGCAGTACTTC
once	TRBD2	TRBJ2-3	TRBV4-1	CASSQDPGLVIKLYF	TGCGCCAGCAGCCAAGATCCGGGACTAGTTATAAAGTTGTATTTT
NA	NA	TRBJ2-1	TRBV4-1	CASSQAPGGMDEQFF	TGCGCCAGCAGCCAAGCACCCGGCGGGATGGATGAGCAGTTCTTC
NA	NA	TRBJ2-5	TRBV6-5	CASSPGSAQETQYF	TGTGCCAGCAGTCCCGGGAGTGCGCAAGAGACCCAGTACTTC
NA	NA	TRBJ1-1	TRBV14	CASSHRGGRTEAFF	TGTGCCAGCAGCCACCGAGGGGGTAGGACTGAAGCTTTCTTT
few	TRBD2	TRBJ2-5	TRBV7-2	CASSLGLAGDETQYF	TGTGCCAGCAGCTTGGGACTAGCGGGAGACGAGACCCAGTACTTC
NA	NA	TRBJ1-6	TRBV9	CASSVVPGEHSPLHF	TGTGCCAGCAGCGTAGTCCCGGGGGAACATTCACCCCTCCACTTT
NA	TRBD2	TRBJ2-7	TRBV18	CASSPRAGAEPRSYEQYF	TGTGCCAGCTCACCGCGAGCGGGAGCCGAACCTCGCTCCTACGAGCAGTACTTC
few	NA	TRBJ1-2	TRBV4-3	CASSQESRSNYGYTF	TGCGCCAGCAGCCAAGAGTCCCGGAGCAACTATGGCTACACCTTC
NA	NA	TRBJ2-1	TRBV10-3	CAISIDRNPSYNEQFF	TGTGCCATCAGCATCGACAGGAACCCCTCCTACAATGAGCAGTTCTTC
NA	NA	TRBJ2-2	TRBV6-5	CASSLLEGVTGELFF	TGTGCCAGCAGTCTCCTCGAGGGTGTGACCGGGGAGCTGTTTTTT
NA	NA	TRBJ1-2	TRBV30	CAWAAGTPYGYTF	TGTGCCTGGGCCGCCGGGACACCCTATGGCTACACCTTC
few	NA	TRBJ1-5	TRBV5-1	CASTLGIGENQPQHF	TGCGCCAGCACCTTGGGAATTGGGGAGAATCAGCCCCAGCATTTT
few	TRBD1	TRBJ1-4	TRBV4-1	CASSLGQGRGNEKLFF	TGCGCCAGCAGCCTTGGACAGGGGAGGGGGAATGAAAAACTGTTTTTT
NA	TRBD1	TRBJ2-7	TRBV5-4	CASSTRTGTKIYEQYF	TGTGCCAGCAGCACAAGGACAGGGACGAAAATCTACGAGCAGTACTTC
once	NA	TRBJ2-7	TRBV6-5	CASLNGGFEQYF	TGTGCCAGCCTCAACGGGGGATTCGAGCAGTACTTC
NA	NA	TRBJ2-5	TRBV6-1	CASSEVQARGETQYF	TGTGCCAGCAGTGAAGTACAAGCCAGGGGAGAGACCCAGTACTTC
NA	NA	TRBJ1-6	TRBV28	CASSLTDMGSPLHF	TGTGCCAGCAGTCTCACGGACATGGGTTCACCCCTCCACTTT
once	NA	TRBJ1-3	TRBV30	CAWSVLISGNTIYF	TGTGCCTGGAGTGTATTAATCTCTGGAAACACCATATATTTT
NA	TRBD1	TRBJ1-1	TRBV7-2	CASSPHGQGYTEAFF	TGTGCCAGCAGCCCTCATGGACAGGGTTACACTGAAGCTTTCTTT
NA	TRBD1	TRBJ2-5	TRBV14	CASSQAYRGPQETQYF	TGTGCCAGCAGCCAAGCGTACAGGGGCCCCCAAGAGACCCAGTACTTC
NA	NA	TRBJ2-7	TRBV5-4	CASSFPQGGEQYF	TGTGCCAGCAGCTTTCCCCAGGGAGGCGAGCAGTACTTC
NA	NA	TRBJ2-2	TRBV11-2	CASGDRTNTGELFF	TGTGCCAGTGGAGACAGGACGAACACCGGGGAGCTGTTTTTT
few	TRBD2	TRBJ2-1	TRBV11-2	CASSHTLGGTYNEQFF	TGTGCCAGCAGTCATACCCTGGGGGGGACCTACAATGAGCAGTTCTTC
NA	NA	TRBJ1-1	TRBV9	CASSELTLNTEAFF	TGTGCCAGCAGCGAACTGACACTTAACACTGAAGCTTTCTTT
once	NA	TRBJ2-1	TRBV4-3	CASSQSGLGAGEQFF	TGCGCCAGCAGCCAATCTGGCCTAGGAGCTGGTGAGCAGTTCTTC
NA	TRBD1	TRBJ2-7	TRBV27	CASSATPRGRGTYEQYF	TGTGCCAGCAGTGCAACCCCACGCGGCAGGGGGACCTACGAGCAGTACTTC
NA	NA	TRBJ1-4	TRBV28	CASSHFGDREKLFF	TGTGCCAGCAGCCATTTCGGGGATCGTGAAAAACTGTTTTTT
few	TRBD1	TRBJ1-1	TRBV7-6	CASSPQGTEAFF	TGTGCCAGCAGTCCACAGGGGACAGAAGCTTTCTTT
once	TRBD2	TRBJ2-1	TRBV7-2	CASSLGLAVPNEQFF	TGTGCCAGCAGCTTAGGGCTAGCGGTTCCCAATGAGCAGTTCTTC
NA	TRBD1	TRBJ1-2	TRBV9	CASSLRTGNYGYTF	TGTGCCAGCAGCCTAAGGACAGGGAACTATGGCTACACCTTC
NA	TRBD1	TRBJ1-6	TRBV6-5	CASRRTGAGSPLHF	TGTGCCAGCAGGAGAACAGGGGCAGGTTCACCCCTCCACTTT
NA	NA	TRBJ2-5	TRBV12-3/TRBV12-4	CASSSTRQETQYF	TGTGCCAGCAGTTCGACACGCCAAGAGACCCAGTACTTC